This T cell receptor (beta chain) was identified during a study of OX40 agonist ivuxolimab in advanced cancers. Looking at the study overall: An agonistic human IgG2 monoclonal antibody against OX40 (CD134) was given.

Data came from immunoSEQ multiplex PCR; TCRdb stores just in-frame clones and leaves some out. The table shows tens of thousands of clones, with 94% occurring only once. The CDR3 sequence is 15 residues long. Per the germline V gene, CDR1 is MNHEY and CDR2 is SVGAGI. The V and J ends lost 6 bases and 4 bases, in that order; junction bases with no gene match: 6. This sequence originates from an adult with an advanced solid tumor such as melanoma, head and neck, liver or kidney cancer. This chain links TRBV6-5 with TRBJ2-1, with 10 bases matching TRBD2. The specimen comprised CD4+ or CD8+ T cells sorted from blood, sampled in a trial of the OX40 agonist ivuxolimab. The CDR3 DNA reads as TGTGCCAGCAGCCGCACGGGACTAGCGTACAATGAGCAGTTCTTC. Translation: CASSRTGLAYNEQFF.